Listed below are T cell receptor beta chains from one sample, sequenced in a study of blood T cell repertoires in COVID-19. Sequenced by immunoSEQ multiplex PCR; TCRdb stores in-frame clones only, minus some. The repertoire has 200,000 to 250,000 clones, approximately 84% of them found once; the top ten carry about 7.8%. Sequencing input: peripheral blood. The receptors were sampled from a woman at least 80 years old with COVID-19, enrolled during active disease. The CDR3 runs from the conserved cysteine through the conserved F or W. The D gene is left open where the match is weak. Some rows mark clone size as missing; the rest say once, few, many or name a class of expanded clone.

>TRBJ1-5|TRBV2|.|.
TGTGCCAGCAGTTACCAGGGGATGAGCAATCAGCCCCAGCATTTT
CASSYQGMSNQPQHF
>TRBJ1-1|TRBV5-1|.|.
TGCGCCAGCAGCACCGCACCGGGAAAGGGCACTGAAGCTTTCTTT
CASSTAPGKGTEAFF
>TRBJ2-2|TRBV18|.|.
TGTGCCAGCTTGCACCCTATGAACACCGGGGAGCTGTTTTTT
CASLHPMNTGELFF
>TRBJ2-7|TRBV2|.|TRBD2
TGTGCCAGCAGTACCGGGACTAGCGACTACGAGCAGTACTTC
CASSTGTSDYEQYF
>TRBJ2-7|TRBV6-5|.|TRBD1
TGTGCCAGCACGAAGTCGGACAGGGGCTACGAGCAGTACTTC
CASTKSDRGYEQYF
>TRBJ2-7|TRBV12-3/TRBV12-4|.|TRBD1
TGTGCCAGCAGTACAGGGACAGCCTACGAGCAGTACTTC
CASSTGTAYEQYF
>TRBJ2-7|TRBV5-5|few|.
TGTGCCAGCAGCTTGGTTAATGTCGTTTACGAGCAGTACTTC
CASSLVNVVYEQYF
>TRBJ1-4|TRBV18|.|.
TGTGCCAGCTCACCAAGTGCGGCAGGGGCTGAAAAACTGTTTTTT
CASSPSAAGAEKLFF
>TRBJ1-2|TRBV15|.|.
TGTGCCACCAGCCAGCAGGGAAACTATGGCTACACCTTC
CATSQQGNYGYTF
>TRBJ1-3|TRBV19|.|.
TGTGCCAGTAGTAAACGGTCGCGGTCCAGCTCTGGAAACACCATATATTTT
CASSKRSRSSSGNTIYF